This T cell receptor (beta chain) was recovered during a study of T cell changes during pregnancy in multiple sclerosis. Some clones are missing from TCRdb's copy, which holds only in-frame ones; the method was immunoSEQ multiplex PCR. The repertoire holds tens of thousands of clones, with approximately 91% as singletons. This CDR3 is 14 amino acids long. V lost 2 bases, J lost 4 bases, and 9 bases lay in between. Per germline, CDR1 SGHKS and CDR2 YYEKEE (reference sequence). This receptor was obtained from a female donor with multiple sclerosis, enrolled in a pregnancy study. V and J are TRBV5-5 and TRBJ1-4; tentatively, D is TRBD1 (5 bases). The sample consisted of peripheral blood, taken in the second trimester of pregnancy. CDR3 nucleotide sequence: TGTGCCAGCAGCTTAATAGGGGTTAATGAAAAACTGTTTTTT. Translation: CASSLIGVNEKLFF.